In its sample, the clone carrying this T cell receptor (beta chain) was seen a few times. Its target is unknown. These data come from a study of CD8+CD57+ T cells in acquired aplastic anemia. Overall study: Mean yield of DNA from sorted CD4+ and CD8+ cells was roughly 3.4 ug. Study conclusions and caveats: The CD8+ Simpson's diversity of patients and controls was not significantly different. It was found that twenty-nine CD8+ CDR3 sequences were shared between patients and controls.

Germline values: CDR1 SGHTA, CDR2 FQGNSA. Trimming pared 4 bases from V and 0 bases from J, leaving 7 bases between. CDR3 length equals 14 residues. Profiles of TCR beta VDJ and CDR3 were generated from a genomic DNA template. TCRdb analysed the reads with MiXCR anew, one entry per CDR3 protein. The table lists 150,000 to 200,000 distinct CDR3 sequences, around 65% of them singletons. Material for sequencing was sorted CD4+, CD8+, or CD8+CD57+ T cells (not recorded which) from PBMCs. The clonotype comes from a human donor with severe aplastic anemia or a healthy control (not recorded which). The V call is TRBV7-2, the J call TRBJ1-3, with no clear D. DNA for the CDR3: TGTGCCAGCAGCTCACGGCTCTCTGGAAACACCATATATTTT. Protein product: CASSSRLSGNTIYF.